This T cell receptor (beta chain) was identified in a study of cytomegalovirus exposure and HLA in healthy donors (TCRdb year 2017). Some background on the complete study: According to a later analysis, the 110 or so validation repertoires were produced on the same platform as the 666 repertoires of the first cohort. The study aimed to test whether cataloging public T cell receptors could reveal signatures of past pathogen exposure. A separate validation cohort of about 110 different subjects was used in addition to the 666-subject first cohort. High-throughput TCR immunosequencing, statistical association of individual TCRs with disease status, and machine learning were combined to predict cytomegalovirus infection status. The study at large found these results: In the study, some 160 TCR beta chains were listed as associated with cytomegalovirus. The validation cohort had no HLA typing available for a later analysis, so co-occurrence within that cohort was assessed over all 120 or so repertoires. A later analysis found that TCRs clustered in the first cohort also tended to co-occur in the 100 to 150 validation repertoires, with roughly 95% of cluster scores above 0. It was suggested by the authors that the approach could potentially be generalized to other disease states and immunological phenotypes. The classifier was reported to diagnose cytomegalovirus status with high specificity and sensitivity in both the original and validation cohorts. Most TCR sequences were seen in very few donors, while some public TCRs were found in many individuals. A few of the identified cytomegalovirus-associated TCR beta chains were confirmed in vitro to be specific for cytomegalovirus antigens.

Separate from the roughly 630-subject first cohort, the validation cohort of around 130 subjects was the group to which the donors belonged. About this clone itself: Its antigen specificity is not known. There are no base qualities to consult, and no much larger clone falls within one base.

V lost 8 bases and J lost 5 bases, and the count of bases not matched to a germline gene is 3. From the cysteine up to the phenylalanine, the CDR3 has a length of 12 residues. The retained sequence is limited to the CDR3, 36 bases, with the frame set at the first base. The germline V gene provides CDR1 MNHNS and CDR2 SASEGT. Receptors were amplified or captured by the immunoSEQ multiplex PCR assay. On the study's bioinformatics: A statistical classification framework was built to diagnose cytomegalovirus status from the catalog of TCR beta chain sequences. The immuneACCESS repertoire file appears here via TCRdb, limited to in-frame rearrangements. These files lack a portion of the clones; in checked studies, under half of the deficit traces to unresolved V genes, and the cause of the others is not known. That table gives V, J and clone size, and the DNA gave D and trimming. The sample table holds roughly 150,000 clones, of which 70% to 85% were seen once. The biggest ten clones account for roughly 30% of the sample.

Recombination linked TRBV6-1 to TRBJ2-3, with 8 bases in between that match TRBD2. The sequence derives from a man aged 25-45 years in good health and CMV-seropositive. Sequences were obtained from PBMCs. The DNA sequence reads TGTGCCAGCCGAACTAGCGGAGATACGCAGTATTTT. Its amino acids are CASRTSGDTQYF.